These 6 T cell receptor beta chains originate from one sample sequenced in a study of shared clonotypes between healthy human individuals. TCRdb keeps only in-frame clones here, not all; method: immunoSEQ multiplex PCR. The table has about half a million clones, roughly 80% seen once. Sequencing input: PBMCs. These receptors were collected from a woman aged 40 to 50 in good health. Some clones in this sample may be carry-over from other donors' samples.

V and J are TRBV28 and TRBJ2-7, with D perhaps TRBD2 (5 bases). This CDR3 is 13 amino acids long. CDR1 MDHEN and CDR2 SYDVKM come from the germline V gene. With 7 bases removed from V and 0 bases from J, the gap between germline ends came to 10 bases. Here the CDR3 reads CASIGRDSYEQYF. For the CDR3, the DNA is TGTGCCAGCATCGGCCGGGACTCCTACGAGCAGTACTTC. Based on the CDR3 plus reference TRBV28 and TRBJ2-7, the full variable domain is DVKVTQSSRYLVKRTGEKVFLECVQDMDHENMFWYRQDPGLGLRLIYFSYDVKMKEKGDIPEGYSVSREKKERFSLILESASTNQTSMYLCASIGRDSYEQYFGPGTRLTVT.

As to this clone: Since a far larger clone is one base different, this is likely a read error. The rearrangement uses TRBV5-8 and TRBJ1-5, with 7 bases that match TRBD1. Per germline, CDR1 SGHTS and CDR2 YDEGEE. The CDR3 spans 15 residues. The J segment lost 6 bases and the V segment lost 0 bases, leaving 6 bases of the junction unmatched. CDR3 coding DNA: TGTGCCAGCAGCTTGGAGGGGGCTCGTGGTCAGCCCCAGCATTTT. It codes for CASSLEGARGQPQHF. The full variable domain, its missing parts supplied by reference TRBV5-8 and TRBJ1-5, is EAGVTQSPTHLIKTRGQQATLRCSPISGHTSVYWYQQALGLGLQFLLWYDEGEERNRGNFPPRFSGRQFPNYSSELNVNALELEDSALYLCASSLEGARGQPQHFGDGTRLSIL.

The chain recombines TRBV27 with TRBJ1-1; D ambiguous. The V gene's germline CDR1 is MNHEY and CDR2 SMNVEV (reference sequence). This CDR3 comprises 16 residues. The ends were cut back, 0 bases at V and 0 bases at J, with 11 bases in the middle. CDR3 sequence reads: CASSLSRASLNTEAFF. The CDR3 coding sequence is TGTGCCAGCAGTTTATCACGCGCCAGTTTGAACACTGAAGCTTTCTTT.

This clone was counted only a few times. The J gene is TRBJ2-7, the V gene TRBV5-1, with a weak D call TRBD2 (6 bases). Trimming took off 0 bases at V and 4 bases at J, with 14 bases between the two ends. CDR1 is SGHRS and CDR2 is YFSETQ in the germline V gene. This CDR3 is built from 15 residues. This CDR3 reads CASSLGTGVGYEQYF. CDR3 sequence (DNA): TGCGCCAGCAGCTTGGGTACGGGAGTCGGGTACGAGCAGTACTTC.

The V gene is TRBV4-1, the J gene TRBJ1-1; D may be TRBD1 (6 bases). Trimming pared 2 bases from V and 2 bases from J, leaving 15 bases between. CDR3 size: 16 residues. The germline CDR1 and CDR2 sequences are MGHRA and YSYEKL. The CDR3 sequence is CASSQKTGTINTEAFF. DNA of the CDR3: TGCGCCAGCAGCCAAAAAACCGGGACAATAAACACTGAAGCTTTCTTT.

V gene TRBV6-1 combines with J gene TRBJ2-7; D gene ambiguous. The V end lost 2 bases, the J end lost 7 bases, and 12 bases lay between the germline ends. CDR3 length: 13 residues. CDR1 and CDR2 from the germline V gene are MNHNS and SASEGT. The CDR3 spells CASSEIGIVEQYF. Written as DNA, the CDR3 is TGTGCCAGCAGTGAAATTGGCATAGTGGAGCAGTACTTC.